These 5 T cell receptor beta chains came from one sample sequenced in a study of naive and memory T cell subsets. The beta constant-region primer was an equimolar mix of two oligonucleotides covering TRBC1 and TRBC2. Ligated cDNA was amplified by four rounds of PCR with nested alpha and beta constant-region primers and SP2. TCRdb analysed the UMI-ligation and nested PCR reads with MiXCR anew, one entry per CDR3 protein. The table includes 95,000 to 150,000 distinct CDR3 sequences, 35% to 45% detected once. The sequencing input was central memory CD4+ T cells from blood. These receptors all stem from a human donor in good health.

This clonotype was detected a few times. The chain is built from TRBV28 and TRBJ2-5; the match to TRBD2 covers 10 bases. Germline loops: CDR1 MDHEN, CDR2 SYDVKM. This CDR3 region has 16 residues. V trimming: 5 bases; J trimming: 7 bases; junction bases outside the gene matches: 13. The CDR3 sequence is CASSQPASGRSGTQYF. The DNA of the CDR3 is TGTGCCAGCAGTCAACCGGCTAGCGGGAGAAGCGGGACCCAGTACTTC.

The chain links TRBV14 to TRBJ2-3; D not resolved. This CDR3 has 14 amino acids. The V gene's germline CDR1 is SGHDN and CDR2 FVKESK. The V end was cut by 3 bases, the J end by 2 bases, with 9 bases between. CDR3 sequence reads: CASSQGGYTDTQYF. CDR3 sequence (DNA): TGTGCCAGCAGCCAGGGCGGATACACAGATACGCAGTATTTT.

This chain connects TRBV30 to TRBJ1-4; 7 bases fit TRBD1. This CDR3 has 13 amino acids. The ends lost 1 base at V and 8 bases at J; junction bases unmatched: 4. Germline values: CDR1 GTSNPN, CDR2 SVGIG (reference sequence). Here the CDR3 DNA reads TGTGCCTGGAGTGGAGGGGGCGAAGAAAAACTGTTTTTT. Protein product: CAWSGGGEEKLFF.

The chain uses TRBV6-1 and TRBJ2-6, with D maybe TRBD1 (6 bases). Between the trimmed V and J ends, which lost 6 bases and 1 base, there was a span of 16 bases. In germline, CDR1 is MNHNS, CDR2 SASEGT. CDR3 length: 17 residues. CDR3 amino acids: CASRGSTGQSGANVLTF. The DNA of the CDR3 is TGTGCCAGCAGGGGGTCGACGGGACAATCTGGGGCCAACGTCCTGACTTTC.

The V and J genes are TRBV12-3 or TRBV12-4 and TRBJ2-2; no definite D call. This CDR3 comprises 11 residues. V gave up 6 bases and J gave up 6 bases, with 5 bases separating them. The CDR3 spells CASRSAGELFF. In DNA, the CDR3 is TGTGCCAGCAGGTCCGCCGGGGAGCTGTTTTTT.